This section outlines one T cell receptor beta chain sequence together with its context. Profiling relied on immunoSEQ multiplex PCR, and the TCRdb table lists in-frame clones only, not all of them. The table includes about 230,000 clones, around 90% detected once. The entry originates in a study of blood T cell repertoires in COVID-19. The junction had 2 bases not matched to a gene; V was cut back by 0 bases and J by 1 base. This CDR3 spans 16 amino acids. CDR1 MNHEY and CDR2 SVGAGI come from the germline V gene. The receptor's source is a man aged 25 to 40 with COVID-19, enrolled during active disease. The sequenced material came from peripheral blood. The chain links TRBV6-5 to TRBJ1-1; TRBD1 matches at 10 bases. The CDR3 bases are TGTGCCAGCAGTTACTCCGGGACAGGGGAGAACACTGAAGCTTTCTTT. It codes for CASSYSGTGENTEAFF.